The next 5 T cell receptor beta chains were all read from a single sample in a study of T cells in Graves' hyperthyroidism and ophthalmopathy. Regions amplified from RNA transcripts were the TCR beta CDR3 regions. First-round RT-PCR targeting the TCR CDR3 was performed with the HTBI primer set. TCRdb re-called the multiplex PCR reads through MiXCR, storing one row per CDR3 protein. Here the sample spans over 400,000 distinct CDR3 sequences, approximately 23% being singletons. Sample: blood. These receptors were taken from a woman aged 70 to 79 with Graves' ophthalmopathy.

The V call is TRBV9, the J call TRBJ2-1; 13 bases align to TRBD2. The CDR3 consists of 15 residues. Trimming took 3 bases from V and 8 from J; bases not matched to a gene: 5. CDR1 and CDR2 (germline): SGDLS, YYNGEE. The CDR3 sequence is CASSGLAGGGDEQFF. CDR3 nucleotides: TGTGCCAGCAGCGGACTAGCGGGAGGCGGCGATGAGCAGTTCTTC.

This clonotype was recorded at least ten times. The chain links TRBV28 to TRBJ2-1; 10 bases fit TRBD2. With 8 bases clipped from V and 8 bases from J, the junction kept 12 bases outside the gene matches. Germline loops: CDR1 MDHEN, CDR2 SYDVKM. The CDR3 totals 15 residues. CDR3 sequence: CASPPLAGVRDEQFF. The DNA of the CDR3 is TGTGCCAGCCCCCCCCTAGCGGGAGTCCGGGATGAGCAGTTCTTC.

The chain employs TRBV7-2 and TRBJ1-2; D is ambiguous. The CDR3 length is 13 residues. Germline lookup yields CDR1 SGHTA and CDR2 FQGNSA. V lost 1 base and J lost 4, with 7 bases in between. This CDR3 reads CASSLDMGYGYTF. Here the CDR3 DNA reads TGTGCCAGCAGCTTAGATATGGGCTATGGCTACACCTTC.

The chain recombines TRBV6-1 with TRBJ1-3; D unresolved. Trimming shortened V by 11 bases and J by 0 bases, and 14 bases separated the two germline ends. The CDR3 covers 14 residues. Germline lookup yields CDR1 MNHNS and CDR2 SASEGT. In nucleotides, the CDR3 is TGTGCCGCAAGACCAATAGACTCTGGAAACACCATATATTTT. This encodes CAARPIDSGNTIYF.

CDR3 bases: TGTGCCAGCAGCGTAGGGCCAGGGCAAGAGACCCAGTACTTC. It encodes CASSVGPGQETQYF. The chain joins TRBV9 to TRBJ2-5, with D possibly being TRBD1 (5 bases). CDR3 length: 14 residues. V was shortened by 0 bases and J by 2 bases, with 8 bases between the two germline ends. Germline CDR1 and CDR2: SGDLS and YYNGEE.